This entry is about one T cell receptor (beta chain). Profiling relied on immunoSEQ multiplex PCR, and the TCRdb table lists in-frame clones only, not all of them. The sample contains about 74,000 clones, 80% of which appear only once. The data originate from a study of T cell clones after liver transplantation. Looking at the study overall: Third-party-reactive TCRbeta sequences from pre-transplant mixed lymphocyte reactions served as antigen-independent comparators.

Trimming at V came to 0 bases and at J to 6 bases, leaving 9 bases not matched to a gene. Germline assignment: CDR1 SGHRS and CDR2 YFSETQ. This CDR3 has 15 amino acids. The chain joins TRBV5-1 to TRBJ2-7, with 7 bases fitting TRBD2. The source of this sequence is a human donor who received a liver transplant. Here the sequenced sample was CD4+ T cells from blood, taken before liver transplant. CDR3 DNA sequence: TGCGCCAGCAGCTTGGCGGGGACTACCCTAGCCGAGCAGTACTTC. Translation: CASSLAGTTLAEQYF.